These 26 T cell receptor beta chains were sequenced from one sample in a study of T cell responses to AZD1222 COVID-19 vaccine. Produced via immunoSEQ multiplex PCR; TCRdb's table is partial and in-frame only. The data show some 130,000 clones, with more than 85% seen just once and over 3% held by the top ten. Source: peripheral blood, taken on day 0 of AZD1222 vaccination. These receptors came from an adult in good health.

The chain carries TRBV6-5 and TRBJ2-4, with 8 positions matching TRBD2. CDR3 size: 16 residues. V gave up 2 bases and J gave up 3 bases; unmatched junction bases: 6. Germline CDR1 is MNHEY and CDR2 is SVGAGI. This CDR3 is CASSYLPGGGKNIQYF. CDR3 bases: TGTGCCAGCAGTTACCTCCCGGGGGGGGGCAAAAACATTCAGTACTTC.

V is TRBV28 and J is TRBJ1-2, with no clear D. This CDR3 comprises 15 residues. Germline assignment: CDR1 MDHEN and CDR2 SYDVKM. V lost 4 bases and J lost 4, with 16 bases in between. The CDR3 nucleotides are TGTGCCAGCAGTTCCCTCCCAGTCCAGCTCTATGGCTACACCTTC. Translated, it gives CASSSLPVQLYGYTF.

This rearrangement joins TRBV2 to TRBJ1-1; TRBD1 matches at 7 bases. J gave up 1 base and V 8 bases, and 7 bases lay outside the gene matches. Per germline, CDR1 SNHLY and CDR2 FYNNEI. The CDR3 runs 14 residues. The CDR3 DNA sequence: TGTGCCAGCCCCCGGACAGGACCGAACACTGAAGCTTTCTTT. It codes for CASPRTGPNTEAFF.

This sequence joins TRBV7-8 and TRBJ2-3; TRBD2 is a possible D gene (6 bases). Germline V gene lookup returns CDR1 SGHVS and CDR2 FQNEAQ. With 7 bases removed from V and 3 bases from J, the gap between germline ends came to 8 bases. The CDR3 is made up of 12 amino acids. The DNA for the CDR3 is TGTGCCAGCATGGGGGGAACAGATACGCAGTATTTT. It translates to CASMGGTDTQYF.

V gene TRBV5-1 combines with J gene TRBJ2-6; D is ambiguous. CDR1 is SGHRS and CDR2 is YFSETQ in the germline V gene. Deletions cut 5 bases from V and 4 bases from J, with 10 bases between. The CDR3 contains 14 residues. The CDR3 region has the DNA TGCGCCAGCAGTGCCCAGCCGGGGGCCAACGTCCTGACTTTC. Translated, it gives CASSAQPGANVLTF.

This chain joins TRBV5-1 and TRBJ2-7; 7 bases are shared with TRBD1. Germline CDR1 SGHRS, CDR2 YFSETQ. The CDR3 has 15 residues. V lost 0 bases, J lost 2 bases, and 5 bases stayed unmatched. CDR3 sequence: CASSLAGTVTYEQYF. The CDR3 nucleotides read TGCGCCAGCAGCTTGGCGGGGACAGTGACCTACGAGCAGTACTTC.

This rearrangement joins TRBV4-1 to TRBJ2-1; D could derive from TRBD1 or TRBD2 (6 bases each). Germline V CDR1 and CDR2: MGHRA, YSYEKL. V was clipped by 11 bases and J by 8 bases, with 22 bases between them. This CDR3 contains 14 residues. In DNA form, the CDR3 reads TGCGCCGCGACCGGGGGCGGTCCCGGAGATGAGCAGTTCTTC. This encodes CAATGGGPGDEQFF.

This rearrangement joins TRBV5-4 to TRBJ2-7, with D tentatively TRBD1 (6 bases). The CDR3 spans 16 residues. V was trimmed by 3 bases and J by 0 bases, leaving 16 bases between them. Germline assignment: CDR1 SGHNT and CDR2 YYREEE (reference sequence). The CDR3 reads CASSSLRQGSSYEQYF. The CDR3 DNA reads as TGTGCCAGCAGCTCCCTGAGGCAGGGGAGCTCCTACGAGCAGTACTTC. The full variable domain, with the rest looked up from reference TRBV5-4 and TRBJ2-7, is ETGVTQSPTHLIKTRGQQVTLRCSSQSGHNTVSWYQQALGQGPQFIFQYYREEENGRGNFPPRFSGLQFPNYSSELNVNALELDDSALYLCASSSLRQGSSYEQYFGPGTRLTVT.

This chain joins TRBV6-6 and TRBJ1-1; D may be TRBD1 (6 bases). V lost 0 bases to trimming and J lost 8 bases, with 13 bases between them. The CDR3 spans 14 residues. The germline gives CDR1 MNHNY, CDR2 SVGAGI (reference sequence). The CDR3 spells CASSYSISGQEAFF. The CDR3 region has the DNA TGTGCCAGCAGTTACTCGATCTCCGGACAGGAAGCTTTCTTT.

The genes are TRBV5-1 and TRBJ1-6, with D perhaps TRBD1 (6 bases). The V gene's germline CDR1 is SGHRS and CDR2 YFSETQ. This CDR3 contains 15 residues. The ends were cut back, 4 bases at V and 7 bases at J, with 15 bases in the middle. The CDR3 DNA reads as TGCGCCAGCAGCCCCCTGGACAGTTTCAATTCACCCCTCCACTTT. It specifies CASSPLDSFNSPLHF.

The genes are TRBV28 and TRBJ1-2, with 7 positions matching TRBD1. From germline, CDR1 is MDHEN and CDR2 SYDVKM. Trimming cost V 4 bases and J 3 bases; bases outside gene matches: 8. The CDR3 has 15 residues. The CDR3 reads CASSSPSDRYYGYTF. Written as DNA, the CDR3 is TGTGCCAGCAGTTCCCCCTCGGACAGGTACTATGGCTACACCTTC.

The chain is built from TRBV5-1 and TRBJ2-7; TRBD1 matches at 9 bases. With V trimmed by 6 bases and J by 6 bases, 10 bases remained unmatched. In germline, CDR1 is SGHRS, CDR2 YFSETQ. This CDR3 comprises 14 residues. This CDR3 is CASTSGTGMFEQYF. CDR3 bases: TGCGCCAGCACCTCCGGGACAGGGATGTTCGAGCAGTACTTC.

This chain connects TRBV9 to TRBJ1-6; 9 bases are a match to TRBD1. Unmatched junction bases numbered 9, after V lost 4 bases and J lost 10 bases. The CDR3 contains 15 residues. Germline V lookup: CDR1 SGDLS, CDR2 YYNGEE. CDR3 sequence reads: CASSTGQGTGSPLHF. CDR3 DNA: TGTGCCAGCAGCACCGGACAGGGGACCGGGTCACCCCTCCACTTT.

The chain uses TRBV5-4 and TRBJ2-1; the D gene is possibly TRBD2 (5 bases). This CDR3 is 20 amino acids long. CDR1 is SGHNT and CDR2 is YYREEE in the germline V gene (reference sequence). The ends were cut back, 5 bases at V and 0 bases at J, with 27 bases in the middle. CDR3 coding DNA: TGTGCCAGCAGACCCAACCCCCATACCGCAGGTCGGGGCTCCTACAATGAGCAGTTCTTC. It codes for CASRPNPHTAGRGSYNEQFF.

V and J are TRBV30 and TRBJ2-5; 7 positions agree with TRBD2. J lost 7 bases, V lost 3 bases, and 14 bases had no gene match. Germline assignment: CDR1 GTSNPN and CDR2 SVGIG (reference sequence). This CDR3 is built from 15 residues. DNA of the CDR3: TGTGCCTGGAGCCGCCTACAAGGACTAGTCGGGACCCAGTACTTC. Translated: CAWSRLQGLVGTQYF. Full variable domain (rest looked up from reference TRBV30 and TRBJ2-5): SQTIHQWPATLVQPVGSPLSLECTVEGTSNPNLYWYRQAAGRGLQLLFYSVGIGQISSEVPQNLSASRPQDRQFILSSKKLLLSDSGFYLCAWSRLQGLVGTQYFGPGTRLLVL.

V and J are TRBV19 and TRBJ2-7; 9 nucleotides line up with TRBD2. Looked up from germline, CDR1 is LNHDA and CDR2 is SQIVND (reference sequence). Trimming took 8 bases from V and 2 from J; bases not matched to a gene: 10. The CDR3 length is 15 residues. The CDR3 spells CASSSRLAEPYEQYF. In DNA, the CDR3 is TGTGCCAGTTCCAGCCGACTAGCGGAACCCTACGAGCAGTACTTC.

The CDR3 is CASSISWQPQHF. The CDR3 coding sequence is TGTGCCAGTAGTATTAGCTGGCAGCCCCAGCATTTT. The chain employs TRBV19 and TRBJ1-5; D is undetermined. Deletions cut 3 bases from V and 7 bases from J, with 7 bases between. This CDR3 has 12 residues. Germline CDR1 reads LNHDA; CDR2 reads SQIVND (reference sequence).

This clone was counted between two and nine times. CDR3 loop: CASSMDPRSYEQYF. DNA for the CDR3: TGTGCCAGTAGTATGGACCCCCGCTCCTACGAGCAGTACTTC. J is TRBJ2-7 and V is TRBV19; D gene uncertain. Germline-derived CDR1 and CDR2 are LNHDA and SQIVND (reference sequence). The CDR3 has 14 residues. V was pared by 3 bases and J by 0 bases, with 9 bases between. The whole variable domain, remainder taken from reference TRBV19 and TRBJ2-7, is DGGITQSPKYLFRKEGQNVTLSCEQNLNHDAMYWYRQDPGQGLRLIYYSQIVNDFQKGDIAEGYSVSREKKESFPLTVTSAQKNPTAFYLCASSMDPRSYEQYFGPGTRLTVT.

This chain links TRBV5-5 with TRBJ1-4; D remains unclear. The germline gives CDR1 SGHKS, CDR2 YYEKEE (reference sequence). There are 15 residues in the CDR3. Trimming pared 5 bases from V and 0 bases from J, leaving 11 bases between. In nucleotides, the CDR3 is TGTGCCAGCAGTTTTGGATGGGCAACTAATGAAAAACTGTTTTTT. Its protein is CASSFGWATNEKLFF.

The V gene is TRBV10-3, the J gene TRBJ1-5, with D hard to call. The CDR3 is 15 amino acids. The germline V and J ends were trimmed by 0 bases and 2 bases, with 8 bases remaining between them. Germline CDR1 and CDR2: ENHRY and SYGVKD. The CDR3 nucleotides are TGTGCCATCAGTGAGTCGGGGTTGGGCAATCAGCCCCAGCATTTT. It specifies CAISESGLGNQPQHF.

The CDR3 DNA sequence: TGTGCCAGTAGTATTGGACGGACCCAGTACTTC. Amino acids: CASSIGRTQYF. The chain recombines TRBV19 with TRBJ2-5; D remains ambiguous. V lost 3 bases and J 7 bases, leaving 6 bases between the germline ends. Germline V gene data show CDR1 as LNHDA and CDR2 as SQIVND (reference sequence). The CDR3 sequence is 11 residues long.

The rearrangement joins TRBV10-3 to TRBJ2-7, with TRBD1 matching 8 bases. The V gene end was trimmed by 5 bases and the J gene end by 6 bases; junction bases not matched to a gene: 15. The CDR3 totals 16 residues. Germline loops: CDR1 ENHRY, CDR2 SYGVKD. The DNA for the CDR3 is TGTGCCATCAGTTCGGACACGAACAGGGGGAAAGGCGAGCAGTACTTC. Translated, it gives CAISSDTNRGKGEQYF.

The chain links TRBV4-3 to TRBJ2-3, with 9 bases identical to TRBD2. The CDR3 totals 16 residues. The V segment lost 1 base and the J segment 2 bases; nucleotides outside the gene matches: 4. CDR1 is LGHNA and CDR2 is YSLEER in the germline V gene. CDR3 bases: TGCGCCAGCAGCCAAGGCCTAGCGGGATTCACAGATACGCAGTATTTT. Its protein is CASSQGLAGFTDTQYF.

V gene TRBV6-5 combines with J gene TRBJ1-1, with D tentatively TRBD1 (5 bases). Germline assignment: CDR1 MNHEY and CDR2 SVGAGI. This CDR3 has 14 residues. Between the trimmed V and J ends, which lost 8 bases and 2 bases, there was a span of 15 bases. The CDR3 DNA is TGTGCCAGCGGGGGACGGACCCTTAACACTGAAGCTTTCTTT. It yields the protein CASGGRTLNTEAFF.

This chain links TRBV20-1 with TRBJ1-5; D is perhaps TRBD1 (5 bases). The V end was cut by 3 bases, the J end by 8 bases, with 14 bases between. This CDR3 is 13 amino acids long. Looked up from germline, CDR1 is DFQATT and CDR2 is SNEGSKA (reference sequence). CDR3 DNA: TGCAGTGCTAGTCTCGGGACGGGGGAGCCCCAGCATTTT. Translation: CSASLGTGEPQHF.

The chain's CDR3 is CASRRDSSYEQYF. CDR3 nucleotide sequence: TGTGCCAGCAGACGGGACAGCTCCTACGAGCAGTACTTC. The V call is TRBV12-3 or TRBV12-4, the J call TRBJ2-7; the match to TRBD1 covers 7 bases. This CDR3 has 13 amino acids. With 6 bases clipped from V and 0 bases from J, the junction kept 2 bases outside the gene matches.